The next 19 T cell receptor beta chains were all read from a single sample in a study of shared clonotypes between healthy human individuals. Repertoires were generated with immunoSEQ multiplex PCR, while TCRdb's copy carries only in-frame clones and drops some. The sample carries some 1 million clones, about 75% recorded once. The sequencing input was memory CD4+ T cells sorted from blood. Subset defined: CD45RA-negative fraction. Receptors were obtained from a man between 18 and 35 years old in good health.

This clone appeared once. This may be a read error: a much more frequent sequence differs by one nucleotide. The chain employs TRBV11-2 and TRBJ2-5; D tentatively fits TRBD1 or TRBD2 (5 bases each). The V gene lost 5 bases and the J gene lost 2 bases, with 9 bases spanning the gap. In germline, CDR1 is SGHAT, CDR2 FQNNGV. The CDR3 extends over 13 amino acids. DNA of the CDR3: TGTGCCAGCAGCCCCGGGACGCAAGAGACCCAGTACTTC. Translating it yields CASSPGTQETQYF.

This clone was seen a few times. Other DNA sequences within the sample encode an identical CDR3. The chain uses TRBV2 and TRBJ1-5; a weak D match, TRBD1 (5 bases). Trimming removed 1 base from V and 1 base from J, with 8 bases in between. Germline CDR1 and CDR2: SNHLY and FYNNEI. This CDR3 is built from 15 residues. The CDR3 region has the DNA TGTGCCAGCAGTGAAGACAGGCTAAGCAATCAGCCCCAGCATTTT. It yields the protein CASSEDRLSNQPQHF.

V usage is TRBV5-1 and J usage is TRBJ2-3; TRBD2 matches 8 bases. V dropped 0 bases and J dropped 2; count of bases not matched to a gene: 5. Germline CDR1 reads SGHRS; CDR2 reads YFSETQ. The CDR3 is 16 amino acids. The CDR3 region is CASSLDGGGSTDTQYF. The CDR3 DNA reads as TGCGCCAGCAGCTTGGACGGGGGGGGCTCCACAGATACGCAGTATTTT.

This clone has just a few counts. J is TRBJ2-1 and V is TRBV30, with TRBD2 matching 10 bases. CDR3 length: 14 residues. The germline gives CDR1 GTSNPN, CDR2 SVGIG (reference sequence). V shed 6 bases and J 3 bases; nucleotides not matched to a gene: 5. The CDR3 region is CACKRGGVYNEQFF. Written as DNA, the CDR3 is TGTGCCTGTAAGCGGGGGGGCGTCTACAATGAGCAGTTCTTC. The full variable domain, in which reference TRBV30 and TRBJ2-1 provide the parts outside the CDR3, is SQTIHQWPATLVQPVGSPLSLECTVEGTSNPNLYWYRQAAGRGLQLLFYSVGIGQISSEVPQNLSASRPQDRQFILSSKKLLLSDSGFYLCACKRGGVYNEQFFGPGTRLTVL.

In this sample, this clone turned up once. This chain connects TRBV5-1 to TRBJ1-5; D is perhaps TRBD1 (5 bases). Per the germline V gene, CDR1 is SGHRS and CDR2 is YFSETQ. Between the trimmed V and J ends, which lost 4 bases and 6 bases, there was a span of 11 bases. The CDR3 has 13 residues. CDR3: CASSQWGGQPQHF. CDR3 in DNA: TGCGCCAGCAGCCAGTGGGGGGGTCAGCCCCAGCATTTT.

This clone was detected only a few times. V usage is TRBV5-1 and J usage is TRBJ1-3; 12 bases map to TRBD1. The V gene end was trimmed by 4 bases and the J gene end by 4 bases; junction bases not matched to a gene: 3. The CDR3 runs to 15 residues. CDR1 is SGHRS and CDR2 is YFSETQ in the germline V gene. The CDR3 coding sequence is TGCGCCAGCAGCCCGGGACAGGGGGCGGGAAACACCATATATTTT. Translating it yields CASSPGQGAGNTIYF. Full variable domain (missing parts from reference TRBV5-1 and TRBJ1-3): KAGVTQTPRYLIKTRGQQVTLSCSPISGHRSVSWYQQTPGQGLQFLFEYFSETQRNKGNFPGRFSGRQFSNSRSEMNVSTLELGDSALYLCASSPGQGAGNTIYFGEGSWLTVV.

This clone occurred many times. The CDR3 DNA reads TGTGCCTGGAGTGGGACTAGCGCCGGTGGTACGCAGTATTTT. Amino acid sequence: CAWSGTSAGGTQYF. The chain carries TRBV30 and TRBJ2-3; 9 nucleotides align to TRBD2. Germline CDR1 and CDR2: GTSNPN and SVGIG (reference sequence). With 1 base clipped from V and 8 bases from J, the junction kept 7 bases outside the gene matches. The CDR3 extends over 14 amino acids.

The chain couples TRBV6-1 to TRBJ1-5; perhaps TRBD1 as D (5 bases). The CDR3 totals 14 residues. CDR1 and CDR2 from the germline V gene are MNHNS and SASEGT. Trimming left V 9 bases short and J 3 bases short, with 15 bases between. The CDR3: CASESDRTNQPQHF. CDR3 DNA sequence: TGTGCCAGTGAAAGTGACAGAACCAATCAGCCCCAGCATTTT.

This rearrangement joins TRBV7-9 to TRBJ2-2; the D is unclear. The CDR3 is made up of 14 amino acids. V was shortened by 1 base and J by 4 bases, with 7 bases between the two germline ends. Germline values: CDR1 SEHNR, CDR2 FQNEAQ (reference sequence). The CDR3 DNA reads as TGTGCCAGCAGCTTAGAACTGACCACCGGGGAGCTGTTTTTT. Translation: CASSLELTTGELFF.

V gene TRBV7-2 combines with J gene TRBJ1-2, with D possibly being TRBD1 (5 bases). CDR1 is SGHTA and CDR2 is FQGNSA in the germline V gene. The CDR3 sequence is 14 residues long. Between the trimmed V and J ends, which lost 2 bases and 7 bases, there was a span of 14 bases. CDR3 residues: CASSLLQASGGYTF. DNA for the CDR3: TGTGCCAGCAGCTTATTACAGGCTTCGGGTGGCTACACCTTC.

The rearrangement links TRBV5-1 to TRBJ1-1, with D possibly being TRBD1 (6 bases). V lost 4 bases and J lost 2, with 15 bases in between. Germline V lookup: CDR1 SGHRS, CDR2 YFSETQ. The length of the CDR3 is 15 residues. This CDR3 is CASSHGQLSNTEAFF. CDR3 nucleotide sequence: TGCGCCAGCAGCCATGGACAGCTAAGCAACACTGAAGCTTTCTTT.

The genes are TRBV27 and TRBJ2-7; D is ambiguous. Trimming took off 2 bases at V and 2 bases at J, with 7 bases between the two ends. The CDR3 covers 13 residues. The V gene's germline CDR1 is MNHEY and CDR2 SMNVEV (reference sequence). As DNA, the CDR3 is TGTGCCAGCAGTTTAGGGCAGCCCTACGAGCAGTACTTC. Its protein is CASSLGQPYEQYF.

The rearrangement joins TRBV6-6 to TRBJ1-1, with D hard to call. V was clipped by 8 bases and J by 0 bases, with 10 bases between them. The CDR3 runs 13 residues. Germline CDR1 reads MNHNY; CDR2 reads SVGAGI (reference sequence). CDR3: CASGSSMNTEAFF. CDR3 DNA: TGTGCCAGCGGAAGTTCTATGAACACTGAAGCTTTCTTT.

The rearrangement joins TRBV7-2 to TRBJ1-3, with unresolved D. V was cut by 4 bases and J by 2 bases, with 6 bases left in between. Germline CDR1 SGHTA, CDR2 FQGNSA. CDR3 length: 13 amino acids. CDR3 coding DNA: TGTGCCAGCAGCTCCGACACTGGAAACACCATATATTTT. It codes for CASSSDTGNTIYF. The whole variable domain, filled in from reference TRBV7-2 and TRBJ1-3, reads GAGVSQSPSNKVTEKGKDVELRCDPISGHTALYWYRQSLGQGLEFLIYFQGNSAPDKSGLPSDRFSAERTGGSVSTLTIQRTQQEDSAVYLCASSSDTGNTIYFGEGSWLTVV.

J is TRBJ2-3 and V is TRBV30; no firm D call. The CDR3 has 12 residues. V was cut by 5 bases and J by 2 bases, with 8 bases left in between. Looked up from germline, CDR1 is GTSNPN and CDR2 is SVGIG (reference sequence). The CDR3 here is CAWGSHTDTQYF. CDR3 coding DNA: TGTGCCTGGGGGTCACACACAGATACGCAGTATTTT.

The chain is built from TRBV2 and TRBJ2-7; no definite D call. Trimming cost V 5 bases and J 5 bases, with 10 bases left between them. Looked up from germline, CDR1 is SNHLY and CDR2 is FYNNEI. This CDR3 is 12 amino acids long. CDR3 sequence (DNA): TGTGCCAGCAGTCTTTCAGGAAACGAGCAGTACTTC. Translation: CASSLSGNEQYF.

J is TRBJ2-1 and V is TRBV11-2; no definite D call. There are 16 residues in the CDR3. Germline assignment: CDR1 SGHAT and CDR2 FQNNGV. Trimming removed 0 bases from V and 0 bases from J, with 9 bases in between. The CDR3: CASSLETPSSYNEQFF. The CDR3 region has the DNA TGTGCCAGCAGCTTAGAGACTCCGAGCTCCTACAATGAGCAGTTCTTC.

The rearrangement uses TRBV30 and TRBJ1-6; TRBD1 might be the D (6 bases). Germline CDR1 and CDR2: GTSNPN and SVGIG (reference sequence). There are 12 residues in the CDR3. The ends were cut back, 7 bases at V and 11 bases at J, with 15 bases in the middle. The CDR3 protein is CASRRGAAPLHF. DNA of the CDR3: TGTGCCTCCCGACGGGGGGCTGCACCCCTCCACTTT.

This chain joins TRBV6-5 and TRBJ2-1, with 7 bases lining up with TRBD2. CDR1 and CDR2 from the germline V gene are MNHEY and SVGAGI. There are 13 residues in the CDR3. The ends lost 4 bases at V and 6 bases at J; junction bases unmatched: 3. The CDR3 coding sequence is TGTGCCAGCAGTTGGACTAGGCTCAATGAGCAGTTCTTC. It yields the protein CASSWTRLNEQFF.